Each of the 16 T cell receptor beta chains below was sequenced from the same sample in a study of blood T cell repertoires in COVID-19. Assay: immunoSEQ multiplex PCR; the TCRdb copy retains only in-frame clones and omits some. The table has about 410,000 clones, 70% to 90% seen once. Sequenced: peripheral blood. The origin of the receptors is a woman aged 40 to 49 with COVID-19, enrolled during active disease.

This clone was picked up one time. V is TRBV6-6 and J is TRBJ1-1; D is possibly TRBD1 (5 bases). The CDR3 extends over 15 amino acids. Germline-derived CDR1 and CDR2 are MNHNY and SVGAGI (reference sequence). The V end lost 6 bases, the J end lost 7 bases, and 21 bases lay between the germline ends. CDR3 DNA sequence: TGTGCCAGCAGCCGAGAGGCGGGGGGAGAGGATGAAGCTTTCTTT. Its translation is CASSREAGGEDEAFF.

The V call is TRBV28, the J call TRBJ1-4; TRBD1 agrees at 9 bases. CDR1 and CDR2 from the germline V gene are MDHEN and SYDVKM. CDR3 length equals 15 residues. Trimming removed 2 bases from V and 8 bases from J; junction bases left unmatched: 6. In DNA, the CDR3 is TGTGCCAGCAGTTTACCCTGGACAGGGGAGGAAAAACTGTTTTTT. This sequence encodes CASSLPWTGEEKLFF.

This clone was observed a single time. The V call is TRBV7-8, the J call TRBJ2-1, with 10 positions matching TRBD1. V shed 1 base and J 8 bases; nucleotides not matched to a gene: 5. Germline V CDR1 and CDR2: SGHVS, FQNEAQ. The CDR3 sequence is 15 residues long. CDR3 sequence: CASSLVTGGGHEQFF. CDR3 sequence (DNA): TGTGCCAGCAGCTTAGTGACAGGGGGCGGCCATGAGCAGTTCTTC.

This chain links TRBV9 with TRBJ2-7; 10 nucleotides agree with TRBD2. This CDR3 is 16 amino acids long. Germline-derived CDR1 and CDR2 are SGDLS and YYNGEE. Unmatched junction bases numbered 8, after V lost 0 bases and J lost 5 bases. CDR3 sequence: CASSVASSGSVHEQYF. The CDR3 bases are TGTGCCAGCAGCGTAGCATCTAGCGGGAGCGTCCACGAGCAGTACTTC.

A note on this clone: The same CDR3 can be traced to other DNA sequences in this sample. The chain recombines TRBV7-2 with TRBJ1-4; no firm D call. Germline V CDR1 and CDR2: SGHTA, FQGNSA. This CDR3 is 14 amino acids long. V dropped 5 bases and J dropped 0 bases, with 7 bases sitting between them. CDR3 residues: CASSPRATNEKLFF. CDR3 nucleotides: TGTGCCAGCAGCCCGCGGGCAACTAATGAAAAACTGTTTTTT.

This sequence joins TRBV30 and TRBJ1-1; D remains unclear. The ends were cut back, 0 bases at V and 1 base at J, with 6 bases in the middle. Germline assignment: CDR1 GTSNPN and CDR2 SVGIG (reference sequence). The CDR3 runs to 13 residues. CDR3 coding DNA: TGTGCCTGGAGTGTAGGAGGGAACACTGAAGCTTTCTTT. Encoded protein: CAWSVGGNTEAFF.

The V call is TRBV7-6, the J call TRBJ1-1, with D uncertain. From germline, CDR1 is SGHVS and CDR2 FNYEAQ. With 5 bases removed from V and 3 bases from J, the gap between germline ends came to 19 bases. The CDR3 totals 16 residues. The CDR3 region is CASSAWELSGDTEAFF. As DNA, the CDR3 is TGTGCCAGCAGCGCATGGGAGCTATCCGGGGACACTGAAGCTTTCTTT.

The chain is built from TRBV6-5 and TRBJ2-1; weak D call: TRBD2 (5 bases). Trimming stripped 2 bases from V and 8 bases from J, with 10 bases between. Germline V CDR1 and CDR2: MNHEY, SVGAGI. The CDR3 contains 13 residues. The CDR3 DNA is TGTGCCAGCAGTTACCTCGGGGAAGATGAGCAGTTCTTC. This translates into CASSYLGEDEQFF.

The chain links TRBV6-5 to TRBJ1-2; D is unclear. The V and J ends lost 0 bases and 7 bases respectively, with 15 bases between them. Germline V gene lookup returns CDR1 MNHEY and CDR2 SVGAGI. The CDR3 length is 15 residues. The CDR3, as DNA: TGTGCCAGCAGTTACTCGATCCCAGGTCAGGCTGGCTACACCTTC. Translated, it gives CASSYSIPGQAGYTF.

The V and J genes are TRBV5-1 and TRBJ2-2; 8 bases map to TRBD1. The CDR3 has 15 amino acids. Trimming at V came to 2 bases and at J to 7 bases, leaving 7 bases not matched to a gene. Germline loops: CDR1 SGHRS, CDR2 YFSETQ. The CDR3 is CASSLAGGDIGELFF. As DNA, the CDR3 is TGCGCCAGCAGCTTAGCAGGGGGCGACATCGGGGAGCTGTTTTTT.

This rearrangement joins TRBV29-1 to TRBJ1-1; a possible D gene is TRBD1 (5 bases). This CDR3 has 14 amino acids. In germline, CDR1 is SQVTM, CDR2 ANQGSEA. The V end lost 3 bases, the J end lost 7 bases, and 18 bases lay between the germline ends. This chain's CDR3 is CSVESGGKTDEAFF. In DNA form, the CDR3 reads TGCAGCGTTGAGAGTGGGGGGAAAACAGATGAAGCTTTCTTT.

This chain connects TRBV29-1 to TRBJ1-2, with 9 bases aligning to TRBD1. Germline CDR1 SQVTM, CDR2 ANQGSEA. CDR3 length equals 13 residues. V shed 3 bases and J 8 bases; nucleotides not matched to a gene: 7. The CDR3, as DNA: TGCAGCGTTGACCCCGGGACAGGGAGCGGCTACACCTTC. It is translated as CSVDPGTGSGYTF.

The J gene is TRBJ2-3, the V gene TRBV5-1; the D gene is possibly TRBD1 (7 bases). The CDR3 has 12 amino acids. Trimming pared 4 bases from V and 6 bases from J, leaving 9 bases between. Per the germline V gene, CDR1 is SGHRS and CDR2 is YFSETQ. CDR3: CASSQGGDTQYF. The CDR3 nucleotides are TGCGCCAGCAGCCAGGGGGGCGATACGCAGTATTTT.

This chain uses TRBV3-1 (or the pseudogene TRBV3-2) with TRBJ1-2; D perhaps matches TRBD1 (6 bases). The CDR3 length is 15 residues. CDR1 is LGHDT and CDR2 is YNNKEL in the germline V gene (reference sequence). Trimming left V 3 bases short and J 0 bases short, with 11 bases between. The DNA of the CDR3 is TGTGCCAGCAGCCAGAGGTGGGGGCCTAACTATGGCTACACCTTC. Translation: CASSQRWGPNYGYTF.

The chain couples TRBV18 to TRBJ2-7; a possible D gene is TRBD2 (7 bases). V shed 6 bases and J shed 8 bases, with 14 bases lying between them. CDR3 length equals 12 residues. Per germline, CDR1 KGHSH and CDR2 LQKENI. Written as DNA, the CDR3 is TGTGCCAGCTCGTCCGGGGGGCCACAGCAGTACTTC. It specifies CASSSGGPQQYF.

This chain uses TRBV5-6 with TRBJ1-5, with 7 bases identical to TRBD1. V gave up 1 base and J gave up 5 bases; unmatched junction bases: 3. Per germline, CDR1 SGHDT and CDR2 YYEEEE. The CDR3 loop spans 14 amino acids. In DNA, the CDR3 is TGTGCCAGCAGCTTGACAGGGGCGGATCAGCCCCAGCATTTT. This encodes CASSLTGADQPQHF.